This T cell receptor (beta chain) was obtained from a study of graft-versus-host responses after intestinal transplantation (dated by TCRdb to the early 2020s). With respect to the entire study: The transplants that recipients got were multivisceral, liver-intestinal, or isolated intestinal. Alloreactive clones were identified by sequencing pre-transplant mixed lymphocyte reaction products and comparing them with unstimulated pre-transplant donor and recipient T cells. The cohort enrolled about two dozen intestinal transplant recipients including one retransplant, and a few patients lacking pretransplant specimens were excluded. After intestinal transplantation, graft-versus-host and host-versus-graft alloreactive T cell clones were followed in the graft, circulation and bone marrow using bulk TCR-beta CDR3 sequencing. Donor T cell macrochimerism was defined as a peak of at least 4% donor T cells among recipient peripheral blood mononuclear cells. All recipients received anti-thymocyte globulin induction followed by maintenance tacrolimus and steroids for approximately 3 years. Rather than being sequenced by the commercial service, samples from a few later patients were sequenced in-house on an Illumina MiSeq and processed with MiXCR. Broader findings and caveats from the paper: Early after transplant, peak levels of circulating GvH clones were found to be associated with declines in HvG clones. GvH clones turned up in recipient bone marrow, with some appearing earlier in ileal mucosa or blood, a pattern consistent with an intestinal mucosal origin. The conclusions were limited by the relatively low number and heterogeneity of the intestinal transplant patients. Patients with donor T cell macrochimerism had high GvH to HvG T cell clonal ratios in their allografts.

This clone turned up a few times. No cognate antigen has been identified for it. The record has no base qualities; no much larger clone is one base away. Preparation of the library involved the immunoSEQ multiplex PCR assay. For most patients, genomic DNA was isolated with the Qiagen DNeasy Blood and Tissue Kit and sent frozen to Adaptive Biotechnologies for TCR sequencing. High-throughput TCR-beta CDR3 sequencing of genomic DNA from most patients was performed by Adaptive Biotechnologies. In the original analysis: Adaptive's ImmunoSEQ software was the source of the TCR sequencing data for about 20 patients, while three other patients were processed with MiXCR and VDJtools. To correct CD4 versus CD8 sorting errors, sequences present in both subsets at a frequency ratio below 5:1 were removed. CDR3 nucleotide sequences shared between donor and recipient were removed because the origin of such sequences could not be assigned. To count as alloreactive, a clone needed at least 2-fold expansion over unstimulated cells and a minimum CFSE-low frequency of 0.002% (template counts) or 0.001% (read counts). Clones were considered mappable if detected in sequenced pre-transplant spleen, lymph node, or MLR CFSE-low populations of the donor or recipient. Cumulative frequency of alloreactive clones was calculated as a percentage of all sequences weighted by copy number. TCRdb mirrors the immuneACCESS table, restricted to in-frame sequences. Some clones are absent from its copies; in checked studies, under half trace to an unresolved V gene, and the reason for the others is unknown. The V and J calls and clone size come from that table; D and trimming were worked out from the DNA. The table for this sample lists about 93,000 clones; 90% to 95% of them were counted only once. In total, the top ten clones hold around 0.49% of the sample.

What this sample's time point label stands for: cells obtained before transplantation from donor or recipient. CD3+CD4+ and CD3+CD8+ populations were FACS-sorted from unstimulated pre-transplant donor and recipient cells taken from spleen or lymph nodes. The input for sequencing was unstimulated CD8+ T cells sorted from spleen or lymph node cells, taken before intestinal transplant. The source of this sequence is a human donor who received an intestinal transplant.

The DNA sequence is given as TGTGCCCGTACCAGCGAGAACACCGGGGAGCTGTTTTTT. Its translation reads: CARTSENTGELFF. In this chain, TRBV2 is recombined with TRBJ2-2; the D gene remains uncertain. The CDR3 runs 13 amino acids, cysteine and phenylalanine included. CDR3 DNA is the only sequence kept; it has 39 bases, read in frame from the first base. V is clipped by 11 bases and J by 1 base, and the sequence between their germline boundaries is 11 bases long. CDR1 and CDR2 were assigned from the germline V gene as SNHLY and FYNNEI.